A single sample is the source of the 2 T cell receptor beta chains below, sequenced in a study of OX40 agonist ivuxolimab in advanced cancers. Repertoires were generated with immunoSEQ multiplex PCR, while TCRdb's copy carries only in-frame clones and drops some. The table has fewer than 50,000 clones, about 92% seen once. The sample in question was CD4+ or CD8+ T cells sorted from blood, obtained in a trial of the OX40 agonist ivuxolimab. These receptors originate from an adult with an advanced solid tumor such as melanoma, head and neck, liver or kidney cancer.

This clone showed up just a few times. The CDR3 protein is CASSDGNGYTF. In DNA form, the CDR3 reads TGCGCCAGCAGTGATGGGAATGGCTACACCTTC. The chain employs TRBV10-1 and TRBJ1-2; D is ambiguous. Per germline, CDR1 WNHNN and CDR2 SYGVQD (reference sequence). The CDR3 loop spans 11 amino acids. V was trimmed by 3 bases and J by 6 bases, leaving 5 bases between them.

The chain couples TRBV5-1 to TRBJ1-6, with D possibly matching TRBD1 (5 bases). Trimming left V 3 bases short and J 13 bases short, with 23 bases between. The CDR3 sequence is 16 residues long. Germline V gives CDR1 SGHRS, CDR2 YFSETQ. The CDR3 protein is CASSWGLGQAPKPLHF. The CDR3, as DNA: TGCGCCAGCAGCTGGGGGTTGGGGCAGGCCCCTAAGCCCCTCCACTTT.